Presented here are 4 T cell receptor beta chains from one specimen sequenced in a study of T cell changes during pregnancy in multiple sclerosis. TCRdb's copy holds only in-frame clones and misses some; the assay was immunoSEQ multiplex PCR. The data contain some 57,000 clones, roughly nine tenths of them singletons. Sequenced material: CD4+ T cells from peripheral blood mononuclear cells, taken after pregnancy. These receptors all stem from a female donor in good health, enrolled as a control in a pregnancy study.

This clone was seen only a few times. V usage is TRBV7-3 and J usage is TRBJ2-2; the D gene is possibly TRBD1 (6 bases). The CDR3 sequence is 16 residues long. Germline assignment: CDR1 SGHTA and CDR2 FQGTGA. The V gene lost 2 bases and the J gene lost 2 bases, with 12 bases spanning the gap. The CDR3 DNA sequence: TGTGCCAGCAGCTTATTTGGGGGACATAACACCGGGGAGCTGTTTTTT. This codes for CASSLFGGHNTGELFF. Full variable domain (rest looked up from reference TRBV7-3 and TRBJ2-2): GAGVSQTPSNKVTEKGKYVELRCDPISGHTALYWYRQSLGQGPEFLIYFQGTGAADDSGLPNDRFFAVRPEGSVSTLKIQRTERGDSAVYLCASSLFGGHNTGELFFGEGSRLTVL.

The genes are TRBV5-1 and TRBJ2-2; the D gene is possibly TRBD1 (5 bases). The V gene lost 5 bases and the J gene lost 6 bases, with 17 bases spanning the gap. Germline CDR1 is SGHRS and CDR2 is YFSETQ. This CDR3 contains 15 residues. In DNA form, the CDR3 reads TGCGCCAGCAGGACCCAGGGCAGTCCACCCGGGGAGCTGTTTTTT. Translated: CASRTQGSPPGELFF.

The chain is built from TRBV7-2 and TRBJ2-5, with TRBD2 matching 8 bases. Trimming removed 6 bases from V and 5 bases from J; junction bases left unmatched: 5. The CDR3 is 13 amino acids. The germline V gene encodes CDR1 SGHTA and CDR2 FQGNSA. CDR3 sequence (DNA): TGTGCCAGCAGTCCCGGGACTAGGGAGACCCAGTACTTC. Translation: CASSPGTRETQYF.

This chain links TRBV29-1 with TRBJ1-3; D is unresolved. This CDR3 region has 16 residues. With 4 bases removed from V and 1 base from J, the gap between germline ends came to 17 bases. Germline V gene data show CDR1 as SQVTM and CDR2 as ANQGSEA. CDR3 coding DNA: TGCAGCGTTGCTCCGGTACTCAGCGGTTCTGGAAACACCATATATTTT. The encoded protein is CSVAPVLSGSGNTIYF.